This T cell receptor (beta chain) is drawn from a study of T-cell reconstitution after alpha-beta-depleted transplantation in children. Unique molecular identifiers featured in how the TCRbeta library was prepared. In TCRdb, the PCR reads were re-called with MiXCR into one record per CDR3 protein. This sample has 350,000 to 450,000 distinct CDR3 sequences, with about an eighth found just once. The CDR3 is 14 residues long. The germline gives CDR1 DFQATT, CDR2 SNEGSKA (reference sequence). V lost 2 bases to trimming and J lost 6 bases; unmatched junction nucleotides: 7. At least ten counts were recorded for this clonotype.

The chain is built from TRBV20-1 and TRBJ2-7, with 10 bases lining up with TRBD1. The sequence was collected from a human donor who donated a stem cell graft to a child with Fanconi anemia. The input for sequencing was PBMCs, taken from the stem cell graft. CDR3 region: CSARRGQGLGEQYF. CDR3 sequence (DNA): TGCAGTGCTAGAAGGGGACAGGGGCTTGGCGAGCAGTACTTC.